This TCR beta chain appears in the sequencing data of a study of cytomegalovirus exposure and HLA in healthy donors. Study details: Among several hundred genotyped donors, approximately 80% fell in the Caucasian-associated ancestry cluster. Whole-study findings and limits: Several top significant clusters appeared, in a later analysis, to be linked to common viral pathogens. The records held CMV serostatus as the only immune exposure information. Clonal expansion, a later analysis showed, was greater in HLA-associated TCR beta chains than in equally common others.

This clone was counted a single time. Its antigen is still unknown. The PCR ran on 60 Vbeta and 13 Jbeta primers. Assay used: immunoSEQ multiplex PCR; TCRdb lists only in-frame clones, some missing. The repertoire consists of roughly 83,000 clones, with about 81% occurring once and the leading ten covering 3.5% to 5%. The CDR3 extends over 14 amino acids. V was pared by 6 bases and J by 4 bases, with 15 bases between. Germline CDR1 is MNHEY and CDR2 is SVGAGI. This TCR came from a man aged 55 to 70 in good health and CMV-seronegative. The specimen was PBMCs. The chain links TRBV6-5 to TRBJ1-2; tentatively, D is TRBD1 (5 bases). The CDR3: CASSPGGAVYGYTF. The CDR3 DNA is TGTGCCAGCAGCCCGGGAGGGGCCGTCTATGGCTACACCTTC.